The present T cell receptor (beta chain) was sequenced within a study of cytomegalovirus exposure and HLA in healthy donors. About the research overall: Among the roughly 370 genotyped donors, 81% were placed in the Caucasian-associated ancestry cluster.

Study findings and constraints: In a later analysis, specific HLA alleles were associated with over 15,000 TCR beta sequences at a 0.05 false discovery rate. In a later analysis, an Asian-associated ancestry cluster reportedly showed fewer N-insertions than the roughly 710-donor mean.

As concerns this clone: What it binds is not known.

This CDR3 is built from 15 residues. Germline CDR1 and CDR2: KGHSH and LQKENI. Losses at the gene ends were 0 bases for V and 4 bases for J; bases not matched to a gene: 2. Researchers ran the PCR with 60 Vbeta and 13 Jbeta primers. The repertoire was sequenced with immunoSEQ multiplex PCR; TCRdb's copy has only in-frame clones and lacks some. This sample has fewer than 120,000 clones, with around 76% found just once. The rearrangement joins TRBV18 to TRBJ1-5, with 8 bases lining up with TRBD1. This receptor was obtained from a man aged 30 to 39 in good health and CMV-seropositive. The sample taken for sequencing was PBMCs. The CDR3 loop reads CASSPPDRVNQPQHF. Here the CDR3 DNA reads TGTGCCAGCTCACCACCGGACAGGGTAAATCAGCCCCAGCATTTT.